Below are 17 T cell receptor beta chains sequenced from a single sample in a study of cytomegalovirus exposure and HLA in healthy donors. Clones were sequenced by immunoSEQ multiplex PCR, and TCRdb holds only the in-frame ones, with some missing. This table holds 160,000 or so clones, approximately 87% found once. Sequences were obtained from PBMCs. These receptors were taken from a woman aged 25 to 39 in good health and CMV-seronegative.

DNA of the CDR3: TGTGCCAGCAGTTCACCCTATGGGCTGGGGGGGCGGACAGATACGCAGTATTTT. It specifies CASSSPYGLGGRTDTQYF. V and J are TRBV28 and TRBJ2-3, with D perhaps matching TRBD2 (7 bases). CDR1 and CDR2 from the germline V gene are MDHEN and SYDVKM. The ends were cut back, 4 bases at V and 3 bases at J, with 23 bases in the middle. The CDR3 runs to 18 residues.

The chain has TRBV6-1 and TRBJ1-1; D might be TRBD1 (5 bases). The CDR3 covers 12 residues. V was trimmed by 5 bases and J by 7 bases, leaving 11 bases between them. Germline-derived CDR1 and CDR2 are MNHNS and SASEGT. CDR3 sequence: CASSTSTDEAFF. The DNA for the CDR3 is TGTGCCAGCAGTACCTCGACAGATGAAGCTTTCTTT.

The rearrangement joins TRBV6-5 to TRBJ1-5; TRBD1 might be the D (5 bases). From germline, CDR1 is MNHEY and CDR2 SVGAGI. There are 13 residues in the CDR3. V lost 6 bases and J lost 6, with 12 bases in between. CDR3 in amino acids: CASSRSGGQPQHF. The CDR3, as DNA: TGTGCCAGCAGCAGATCCGGGGGTCAGCCCCAGCATTTT.

The chain couples TRBV7-9 to TRBJ1-2, with TRBD1 matching over 7 bases. This CDR3 is 14 amino acids long. Trimming at V came to 4 bases and at J to 8 bases, leaving 10 bases not matched to a gene. Germline V CDR1 and CDR2: SEHNR, FQNEAQ (reference sequence). CDR3 protein: CASSSTTTGDGYTF. CDR3 DNA sequence: TGTGCCAGCAGCTCAACAACAACAGGGGACGGCTACACCTTC.

The chain employs TRBV15 and TRBJ2-5, with D perhaps matching TRBD2 (6 bases). This CDR3 has 14 amino acids. CDR1 and CDR2 from the germline V gene are LNHNV and YYDKDF (reference sequence). V lost 5 bases and J 0 bases, leaving 10 bases between the germline ends. As DNA, the CDR3 is TGTGCCACCAGCCGGGGGTCCCACCAAGAGACCCAGTACTTC. Translated, it gives CATSRGSHQETQYF.

The sample holds one count of this clone. The rearrangement uses TRBV19 and TRBJ2-7; 11 bases align to TRBD1. Germline V gene sequence: CDR1 LNHDA, CDR2 SQIVND (reference sequence). The V segment lost 5 bases and the J segment 3 bases; nucleotides outside the gene matches: 6. The CDR3 extends over 15 amino acids. CDR3 sequence (DNA): TGTGCCAGTAGTGCCCGGACAGGGGGCGACTACGAGCAGTACTTC. Its translation is CASSARTGGDYEQYF.

For the CDR3, the DNA is TGTGCCAGTAGTAACAGGACAGGTTCCCGGAACACTGAAGCTTTCTTT. Amino acids: CASSNRTGSRNTEAFF. This chain joins TRBV19 and TRBJ1-1, with TRBD1 matching 7 bases. The CDR3 extends over 16 amino acids. V gave up 4 bases and J gave up 1 base; unmatched junction bases: 9. CDR1 and CDR2 from the germline V gene are LNHDA and SQIVND (reference sequence).

This clone was recorded only once. This chain connects TRBV30 to TRBJ2-3; 14 bases fit TRBD2. The CDR3 is made up of 15 amino acids. In germline, CDR1 is GTSNPN, CDR2 SVGIG (reference sequence). V was clipped by 3 bases and J by 4 bases; unmatched bases: 3. The CDR3 DNA follows: TGTGCCTGGAGACGACTAGCGGGGGGGTCAGATACGCAGTATTTT. This encodes CAWRRLAGGSDTQYF. Filled out from reference TRBV30 and TRBJ2-3, the complete variable domain reads SQTIHQWPATLVQPVGSPLSLECTVEGTSNPNLYWYRQAAGRGLQLLFYSVGIGQISSEVPQNLSASRPQDRQFILSSKKLLLSDSGFYLCAWRRLAGGSDTQYFGPGTRLTVL.

This sequence joins TRBV10-1 and TRBJ2-7, with 8 bases identical to TRBD2. Germline CDR1 and CDR2: WNHNN and SYGVQD (reference sequence). The CDR3 length is 16 residues. The ends lost 4 bases at V and 3 bases at J; junction bases unmatched: 11. Here the CDR3 DNA reads TGCGCCAGCAGTGCTATCCTGGCGGGGGGAAACTACGAGCAGTACTTC. Its translation: CASSAILAGGNYEQYF.

The chain recombines TRBV5-1 with TRBJ2-7, with D tentatively TRBD1 (6 bases). Germline V lookup: CDR1 SGHRS, CDR2 YFSETQ. Between the trimmed V and J ends, which lost 0 bases and 5 bases, there was a span of 15 bases. CDR3 length: 15 residues. CDR3 DNA sequence: TGCGCCAGCAGCTTGGGGGATTGGGGGCAGGACGAGCAGTACTTC. Amino acid sequence: CASSLGDWGQDEQYF.

The chain recombines TRBV2 with TRBJ1-1, with TRBD1 as a possible D gene (6 bases). The germline gives CDR1 SNHLY, CDR2 FYNNEI. Trimming stripped 6 bases from V and 7 bases from J, with 18 bases between. CDR3 length equals 14 residues. The CDR3 DNA is TGTGCCAGCAGGCGCGGACAGATTGACGGTGAAGCTTTCTTT. As protein: CASRRGQIDGEAFF.

The chain has TRBV9 and TRBJ2-7; 7 bases line up with TRBD1. The germline CDR1 and CDR2 sequences are SGDLS and YYNGEE. This CDR3 comprises 16 residues. Germline trimming cut 4 bases from V and 4 bases from J; bases unmatched to any gene: 14. CDR3 nucleotides: TGTGCCAGCAGCAAAGGTCGGGACAGATTTTTTTACGAGCAGTACTTC. It encodes CASSKGRDRFFYEQYF.

The J gene is TRBJ1-5, the V gene TRBV27, with D perhaps TRBD1 (6 bases). The V and J ends lost 6 bases and 2 bases respectively, with 14 bases between them. CDR3 length equals 15 residues. Germline V gene data show CDR1 as MNHEY and CDR2 as SMNVEV (reference sequence). The CDR3 DNA follows: TGTGCCAGCAGCAAACAGGGTTTAGGCAATCAGCCCCAGCATTTT. It specifies CASSKQGLGNQPQHF.

The chain links TRBV6-5 to TRBJ1-2, with 7 bases identical to TRBD1. Germline CDR1 and CDR2: MNHEY and SVGAGI. This CDR3 contains 14 residues. J was trimmed by 5 bases and V by 7 bases; bases with no gene match: 10. CDR3 protein: CASKKRGQDYGYTF. The CDR3 DNA reads as TGTGCCAGCAAAAAGAGGGGGCAGGATTATGGCTACACCTTC.

This clone was seen a few times. V usage is TRBV13 and J usage is TRBJ1-6; a possible D gene is TRBD1 (5 bases). This CDR3 contains 15 residues. The V gene's germline CDR1 is PRHDT and CDR2 FYEKMQ (reference sequence). V was shortened by 5 bases and J by 7 bases, with 15 bases between the two germline ends. CDR3 amino acids: CASSARGRGNSPLHF. CDR3 nucleotide sequence: TGTGCCAGCAGCGCGCGGGGAAGGGGCAATTCACCCCTCCACTTT.

As DNA, the CDR3 is TGTGCCAGCAGCTTGGACAGGAGCCACGAGCAGTACTTC. It yields the protein CASSLDRSHEQYF. The rearrangement joins TRBV5-4 to TRBJ2-7; D is possibly TRBD1 (5 bases). Germline V gene lookup returns CDR1 SGHNT and CDR2 YYREEE (reference sequence). V lost 0 bases and J 5 bases, leaving 9 bases between the germline ends. The CDR3 totals 13 residues.

The chain is built from TRBV12-5 and TRBJ2-3; 9 nucleotides line up with TRBD2. Germline CDR1 LGHNT, CDR2 FRNRAP. J was trimmed by 0 bases and V by 6 bases; bases with no gene match: 4. The CDR3 is 15 amino acids. The CDR3: CASGSSGDSTDTQYF. The CDR3 coding sequence is TGTGCTAGTGGGTCTAGCGGGGACAGCACAGATACGCAGTATTTT.